A selection of T cell receptor beta chains follows, all from one sample in a study of blood T cell repertoires in COVID-19. Method: immunoSEQ multiplex PCR; TCRdb's copy keeps in-frame clones and lacks some. The sample includes about 250,000 clones, 85% to 90% seen only once; the top ten take about 0.8%. Input material: peripheral blood. The receptor source for this set is a man aged 30 to 39 with acute or convalescent COVID-19. Both conserved end residues are part of each CDR3. A D gene is named only where the DNA matches it firmly. Size is omitted from some rows. Given values are once, few, many or a class for expanded clones.

abundance,d_gene,j_gene,v_gene,CDR3nt,CDR3aa
once,-,TRBJ1-6,TRBV2,TGTGCCAGCAGTTTCGGACAGTCTTCACCCCTCCACTTT,CASSFGQSSPLHF
-,-,TRBJ1-1,TRBV6-5,TGTGCCAGCAACTATGACAGAATCTCGAACACTGAAGCTTTCTTT,CASNYDRISNTEAFF
-,TRBD1,TRBJ1-1,TRBV3-1/TRBV3-2,TGTGCCAGCAGCCCATATCCGGGACAGGGTTCCACTGAAGCTTTCTTT,CASSPYPGQGSTEAFF
-,-,TRBJ2-3,TRBV28,TGTGCCAGCAGTTTGGTTGGGGGCCCGGGCACAGATACGCAGTATTTT,CASSLVGGPGTDTQYF
-,-,TRBJ1-1,TRBV9,TGTGCCAGCAGTGCAGGAAGGATGAACACTGAAGCTTTCTTT,CASSAGRMNTEAFF
-,-,TRBJ1-1,TRBV5-1,TGCGCCAGCAGCCTCGGTCAGGCCACTGAAGCTTTCTTT,CASSLGQATEAFF
-,-,TRBJ2-3,TRBV30,TGTGCCTGGGGGGGAAGGGGGATAATCACAGATACGCAGTATTTT,CAWGGRGIITDTQYF
-,-,TRBJ2-1,TRBV28,TGTGCCAGCAGTTTGAGTTCTTCGGGTTTGGGTGAGCAGTTCTTC,CASSLSSSGLGEQFF
-,TRBD2,TRBJ2-1,TRBV7-6,TGTGCCAGCAGCTCCAAGAGAGCAGCGGGAGCCTACAATGAGCAGTTCTTC,CASSSKRAAGAYNEQFF
-,-,TRBJ1-1,TRBV12-3/TRBV12-4,TGTGCCAGCATCCCTGAAGGAGCTGAAGCTTTCTTT,CASIPEGAEAFF
-,-,TRBJ1-6,TRBV5-4,TGTGCCAGCAGCTTGGAACAGGGTAATTCACCCCTCCACTTT,CASSLEQGNSPLHF
-,TRBD1,TRBJ1-2,TRBV4-1,TGCGCCAGCAACCCTCCGGGACAGGGAAGGCGAGGCTACACCTTC,CASNPPGQGRRGYTF
-,TRBD2,TRBJ2-1,TRBV19,TGTGCTACGGCTAGCGGGACTTACAATGAGCAGTTCTTC,CATASGTYNEQFF
-,-,TRBJ1-5,TRBV21-1,TGTGCCAGCATCGTCCCGGGACAGGGATGCGGCCAGCCCCAGCATTTT,CASIVPGQGCGQPQHF
-,-,TRBJ2-6,TRBV4-2,TGTGCCAGCAGCCAAGCGGGGACTGGTAAGATAAGCTCTGGGGCCAACGTCCTGACTTTC,CASSQAGTGKISSGANVLTF
-,-,TRBJ2-1,TRBV9,TGTGCCAGCAGCCCGACTAGGGATGAGCAGTTCTTC,CASSPTRDEQFF
-,TRBD2,TRBJ2-1,TRBV11-3,TGTGCCAGCAGCCCCTGGGGGACTAGCGGGGGGGCGAAGGCCTACAATGAGCAGTTCTTC,CASSPWGTSGGAKAYNEQFF
-,-,TRBJ2-6,TRBV24-1,TGTGCCACCAGTGACCGACAGTCGCCTGGGGCCAACGTCCTGACTTTC,CATSDRQSPGANVLTF
-,-,TRBJ1-2,TRBV25-1,TGTGCCAGCAGTGAAACAGTTACTCCTAACTATGGCTACACCTTC,CASSETVTPNYGYTF
-,-,TRBJ2-6,TRBV5-6,TGTGCCAGCAGCTTCCTCGGGGCCAACGTCCTGACTTTC,CASSFLGANVLTF
-,-,TRBJ2-7,TRBV6-1,TGTGCCAGCAGTGAAACGGGGATCAGAGCCTCCGAGCAGTACTTC,CASSETGIRASEQYF
-,-,TRBJ1-2,TRBV5-1,TGCGCCAGCAGCCAGGGACTCCGTCAGGACTACACCTTC,CASSQGLRQDYTF
-,-,TRBJ1-1,TRBV5-6,TGTGCCAGCAGCTTTTACGACAGAGACGAAGCTTTCTTT,CASSFYDRDEAFF
-,-,TRBJ1-1,TRBV6-5,TGTGCCAGCCACTTACGGGAGGAGTACACTGAAGCTTTCTTT,CASHLREEYTEAFF
-,TRBD2,TRBJ2-3,TRBV9,TGTGCCAGCAGCCCACTACTAGCGGGTACGCAGTATTTT,CASSPLLAGTQYF
-,TRBD2,TRBJ2-6,TRBV27,TGTGCCAGCAGTCGTATAACTAGCGGGAGGGCCTCTGGGGCCAACGTCCTGACTTTC,CASSRITSGRASGANVLTF
-,-,TRBJ2-6,TRBV5-1,TGCGCCAGCAGCTTGATCGGCAGGGCCTCTGGGGCCAACGTCCTGACTTTC,CASSLIGRASGANVLTF
-,-,TRBJ2-3,TRBV7-2,TGTGCCAGCAGCTTCGCAGAGGCAGATACGCAGTATTTT,CASSFAEADTQYF
once,TRBD1,TRBJ2-7,TRBV2,TGTGCCAGCATGAGGGGGACAGGGGGCTACGAGCAGTACTTC,CASMRGTGGYEQYF
-,-,TRBJ1-3,TRBV20-1,TGCAGTGCTAGTCGTTCTGGAAACACCATATATTTT,CSASRSGNTIYF
-,-,TRBJ1-3,TRBV24-1,TGTGCCACCAGTGATTTTCAGCGGGGTATTGGTGGAAACACCATATATTTT,CATSDFQRGIGGNTIYF
-,-,TRBJ2-1,TRBV21-1,TGTGCCAGCAGCAAAAGGAAACAGCAGCAGTTCTTC,CASSKRKQQQFF
-,-,TRBJ2-7,TRBV6-2/TRBV6-3,TGTGCCAGCAGTTTCAGTAAGGTCCGGACACGAATGGCCTACGAGCAGTACTTC,CASSFSKVRTRMAYEQYF
-,-,TRBJ1-1,TRBV19,TGTGCCAGTACGGGGTTTAACACTGAAGCTTTCTTT,CASTGFNTEAFF
once,-,TRBJ1-5,TRBV21-1,TGTGCCAACGTAGGACAGAGGAATCAGCCCCAGCATTTT,CANVGQRNQPQHF
-,-,TRBJ1-2,TRBV9,TGTGCCAGCAGCGTAGGACTCGGGAACAGGGATGGCTACACCTTC,CASSVGLGNRDGYTF
-,-,TRBJ1-2,TRBV7-9,TGTGCCAGCAGCTTAGGATGGCGGTTTGCGTATGGCTACACCTTC,CASSLGWRFAYGYTF
-,TRBD1,TRBJ2-3,TRBV19,TGTGCCAGTAGTATACGACAGGGAGTAGATACGCAGTATTTT,CASSIRQGVDTQYF
-,TRBD1,TRBJ2-1,TRBV15,TGTGCCACCAGCAGAGATCCGGGACAGGGACAAAATGAGCAGTTCTTC,CATSRDPGQGQNEQFF
once,-,TRBJ2-2,TRBV5-4,TGTGCCAGCAGCTTGGCAGGCCTTGACACCGGGGAGCTGTTTTTT,CASSLAGLDTGELFF
-,-,TRBJ2-2,TRBV7-2,TGTGCCAGCAGCTTAGTGCGGAACACCGGGGAGCTGTTTTTT,CASSLVRNTGELFF
-,TRBD1,TRBJ2-5,TRBV11-3,TGTGCCAGCAGCTCGGGACAGAAAGAGACCCAGTACTTC,CASSSGQKETQYF
-,-,TRBJ2-2,TRBV28,TGTGCCAGCAGTCCAAGGAGGGGGCGGACCGGGGAGCTGTTTTTT,CASSPRRGRTGELFF
few,TRBD1,TRBJ2-5,TRBV24-1,TGTGCCACCAGTGATTCGACGACAGGGGTCGGAGAGACCCAGTACTTC,CATSDSTTGVGETQYF
few,TRBD2,TRBJ2-2,TRBV9,TGTGCCAGCAGCGTCAGACTAGCGGGGAACACCGGGGAGCTGTTTTTT,CASSVRLAGNTGELFF
-,TRBD1,TRBJ1-1,TRBV19,TGTGCCAGTAGTATATCCGGGACAGGGAGGGCTGAAGCTTTCTTT,CASSISGTGRAEAFF